This T cell receptor (beta chain) was identified during a study of cytotoxic CD8 clonotypes in ibrutinib-treated CLL. The germline V gene has CDR1 SGHNT and CDR2 YENEEA. V was shortened by 5 bases and J by 0 bases, with 7 bases between the two germline ends. The CDR3 has 13 residues. This clone was seen a single time. Only in-frame clones appear in the TCRdb table, and some are missing; sequencing was by immunoSEQ multiplex PCR. This table holds approximately 92,000 clones, about 74% found once. The chain is built from TRBV11-3 and TRBJ2-5; D remains ambiguous. Specimen: PBMCs, collected after 24 months of ibrutinib treatment. The clonotype originates from a human donor with chronic lymphocytic leukemia. DNA of the CDR3: TGTGCCAGCAGCCCCGACAACCAAGAGACCCAGTACTTC. Residues: CASSPDNQETQYF.